This T cell receptor beta chain was profiled in a study of tumor and adjacent non-tumor tissue in lung cancer (dated by TCRdb to 2017 to 2018). Study-level background: Patients with adenocarcinoma (about 12), squamous cell carcinoma (2) and small cell lung cancer (1) were included in the cohort. In total, sequencing yielded 125,075,908 productive TCRbeta reads, which works out to an average of approximately 4 million reads per sample. The roughly 15 patients were aged roughly 30 to 80 years, included about ten men and 5 women, and had TNM stage I to III disease. TCRbeta CDR3 sequencing was performed on about 30 paired specimens, with one tumor sample and one normal lung sample collected per patient. The study compared bulk TCRbeta repertoires between lung tumor tissue and matched distant non-tumor lung tissue from 15 lung cancer patients.

Its CDR3 holds 17 amino acids, cysteine through phenylalanine. Here the CDR3 DNA is all that survives: 51 bases in frame from base 1. The germline V gene sets CDR1 to LGHNA and CDR2 to YNFKEQ. Library construction relied on multiplex PCR. Sequencing relied on an Illumina HiSeq 2500. TCRbeta libraries were built by three rounds of nested PCR using primers (Table S4), following protocols modified from ARM-PCR. Before sequencing, PCR products of 200-500 bp were excised from the gel and purified with the QIAquick gel extraction kit. In the original analysis: Trimmomatic was used to clean the reads, FLASH merged the cleaned reads into complete CDR3 sequences, and MiTCR assigned the sequences to V(D)J germline segments. Clonal diversity was computed as the inverse Simpson's index with VDJtools. Productive reads were defined as in-frame sequences without a premature stop codon. The public reads were quality trimmed at Q25 with fastp and then assembled into clones with MiXCR by TCRdb, keeping productive beta chains. Rows with one shared CDR3 protein collapse into an entry with the most common genes and DNA. The V and J calls were not made by the authors but by TCRdb's processing. Counted in this sample were around 86,000 distinct CDR3 sequences; just under 75% of them appeared once. The ten largest clones take up around 10% of the sample.

On this clonotype: What antigen it recognizes has not been identified. At one of its ends the junction is not consistent with the germline gene, which may arise from a read error.

RNA was isolated from bulk, unsorted tissue, and RNA quality was assessed with a NanoDrop ND-1000 and an Agilent 2100. All donors had newly diagnosed lung cancer, had not received prior chemotherapy, and were admitted for thoracic surgery in China between August and November 2014. Patients with previous radiotherapy or chemotherapy, or with another concurrent cancer, were excluded from the study. Surgical tissue pieces of about 1-2.2 cm3 were preserved in RNAlater solution and stored at -80 °C until use. Findings and caveats that apply to the study as a whole: Peripheral blood was not sequenced, so blood TCRbeta repertoires were not examined in the lung cancer patients of the study. In normal lung, the top 100 clones accounted for a significantly larger cumulative share of the repertoire than in tumor tissue. Only about 15 patients were included in the cohort, and the need for larger samples and more detailed clinical data was noted by the authors. Significantly higher TCR diversity was found in younger patients, and higher tumor TCR diversity was associated with shorter overall and disease-free survival. Significantly higher TCR diversity (inverse Simpson) was observed in tumor tissue than in normal lung tissue (approximately 440 vs 150, P = 0.0075, Mann-Whitney U test). Neither the sequencing platform nor unique molecular identifiers are named or mentioned anywhere in the methods.

The sequence was obtained from a woman in her 40s with non-small cell lung cancer. The sequenced sample consisted of lung tumor tissue. The V gene is TRBV4-2 and the J gene is TRBJ2-7, with TRBD2 perhaps the D gene, on 5 matching bases. The CDR3 protein: CASSQAQLVGSSYEQYF. At the DNA level, the sequence is TGTGCCAGCAGCCAAGCGCAACTAGTGGGGTCTTCCTACGAGCAATACTTC.